The T cell receptor beta chain described here comes from a study of blood T cell repertoires in COVID-19 (TCRdb year 2020). Regarding the research as a whole: Samples from collaborators originated in the United States, Italy and Spain and spanned both the acute and convalescent phases of COVID-19. The samples were drawn from two sources: the first 160 participants of the ongoing ImmuneRACE study, and 1,254 subjects contributed by 6 global collaborators. Deeply sampled blood TCRbeta repertoires from subjects exposed to, actively infected with, or recovered from COVID-19 were included in the dataset. The material from the prospective study consisted of cDNA or gDNA derived from T cells, B-cell-depleted T cells, or PBMCs. Where available, HLA class I and class II types were obtained from metadata supplied by the sample provider rather than from assay-based typing. The repertoires were released in a freely available public database intended as a resource for research on the immune response to SARS-CoV-2. Nearly every sample came with metadata listing a de-identified subject ID, COVID-19 status, age in years and sex. Results and caveats for the whole study, not just this receptor: Clinical and demographic metadata were provided uncurated, with the amount varying by source and participant.

TCRbeta CDR3 regions were amplified from genomic DNA using the immunoSEQ Assay, a bias-controlled multiplex PCR. From the authors' description of their analysis: The number of nucleated cells in each sample was estimated by amplification of reference gene primers within the assay. To quantify the absolute abundance of each unique TCRbeta CDR3 rearrangement, sequence reads were collapsed and filtered. For each sample, productive Simpson clonality was calculated by taking the square root of Simpson's diversity index across productive rearrangements. The source is immuneACCESS, and TCRdb retained only in-frame sequences with V and J called. Part of the clones is not carried over; for the studies checked, unresolved V genes explain less than half of this, and the remainder is unexplained. V and J calls plus clone size are reproduced from that table; the DNA served to infer D and trimming. This sample is represented by about 300,000 clones; approximately 85% of them were singletons. Jointly, the top ten make up approximately 1.5% of the sample.

Collaborating institutions collected whole blood in K2EDTA tubes following their own protocols. For TCRbeta analysis, collaborators shipped samples as frozen whole blood, isolated PBMCs, or DNA extracted from either of those sample types. There are 17 amino acids in the CDR3, from cysteine to phenylalanine inclusive. CDR3 DNA is the only sequence kept; it has 51 bases, read in frame from the first base. V and J lose 6 bases and 4 bases, and a span of 23 bases separates them. Per the germline V gene, SGHRS is the CDR1 and YFSETQ is the CDR2. Points on this clone: Its recognized antigen is unknown. Within one base of it there is no much larger clone, and no base qualities were kept.

The receptor chain draws on TRBV5-1 and TRBJ2-1; a tentative D match to TRBD2 spans 6 bases. Sequenced input: peripheral blood. This sequence was found in a woman aged 50 to 60 with acute or convalescent COVID-19. The base sequence is TGCGCCAGCAATTTTGGGACTGATTCTCCCCTTTACAATGAGCAGTTCTTC. It translates to CASNFGTDSPLYNEQFF.